One T cell receptor beta chain is described in this entry. Its antigen remains unidentified. Nothing much larger sits one base from this clone, and base qualities are not available. The sample originates from a study of cytomegalovirus exposure and HLA in healthy donors (dated by TCRdb to about 2017). Study-wide context: In an earlier analysis of fewer than 750 of the donors, about 260 Gb of sequence data and 90 million to 130 million unique TCR beta sequences from 150 million to 200 million T cells were reported. Roughly 300 gigabases of sequencing data and 80 million or so unique TCR sequences were included in an early release covering 500 to 750 HLA-typed donors. Among the roughly 400 genotyped donors, roughly 80% belonged to the genetic ancestry cluster associated with self-reported Caucasian donors. The study aimed to test whether cataloging public T cell receptors could reveal signatures of past pathogen exposure. The study profiled the T cell repertoires of hundreds of subjects by immunosequencing and related them to cytomegalovirus serostatus. In addition to the first cohort of around 670 subjects, a separate validation cohort of 120 different subjects was used. High-throughput TCR immunosequencing, statistical association of individual TCRs with disease status, and machine learning were combined to predict cytomegalovirus infection status. A later analysis re-examined previously published TCR beta repertoires from several hundred donors and added high-resolution HLA genotyping to investigate patterns of TCR occurrence. The later analysis used no new phenotypic data to find candidate immune exposures, relying instead on TCR beta sequences and their occurrence across donors. To decide whether each TCR beta V gene segment behaved as functional or pseudogenic, an earlier analysis of several hundred of the donors relied on high-throughput TCR beta sequencing. Alongside the repertoire data, information on donor age, sex, ethnicity and CMV serostatus was compiled. Genome-wide SNP genotypes for about 65% of the roughly 670 donors were used in a later genetic analysis, which treated that subset as a discovery cohort. All discovery cohort repertoires had been generated using a single sequencing platform. Both class I and class II loci were covered by HLA typing, at four-digit resolution. The number of typed donors differed by locus: roughly 629-640 for A, B, C, DRB1 and DQB1; 500 to 550 for DQA1; some 610 for DPA1; and around 490 for DPB1. Roughly five DR-DQ haplotypes were handled as single units for association and clustering, since linkage in the cohort was strong. On average, 235,054 unique TCR beta nucleotide sequences were sequenced per donor among a few hundred genotyped donors of the cohort, with approximately 18% of those sequences being non-productive.

The cohort comprised more than 550 healthy bone marrow donors. At the time of sampling, all cohort members were nominally healthy, though unrecorded immune exposures were likely present. The donor tested CMV seropositive and was one of the 289 seropositive cohort members. A peripheral blood sample was collected from each donor, and TCR beta sequencing was performed on peripheral blood mononuclear cells. Genomic DNA extraction from the blood cell samples was performed with the Qiagen DNeasy Blood Extraction Kit. From the cysteine up to the phenylalanine, the CDR3 has a length of 14 residues. Only the CDR3 portion is preserved as DNA: 42 bases, with reading frame beginning at the first base. Trimming takes 3 bases from V and 0 bases from J, and the germline ends sit 6 bases apart. CDR1 and CDR2 (MGHDK, SYGVNS) derive from the germline V gene. Results the study describes overall, beyond this receptor: Assigning TCR associations to individual alleles was difficult when HLA alleles, especially DR and DQ, strongly co-occurred. The classifier was reported to diagnose cytomegalovirus status with high specificity and sensitivity in both the original and validation cohorts. Some IMGT-functional V segments, including TRBV6-2 and TRBV6-3, could not be distinguished by the 87-base-pair reads and were therefore excluded. Sequencing depth was assumed to be roughly uniform across donors in the presence/absence analyses, though that assumption may not hold. Broadly in line with IMGT annotations, most TCR beta V segments showed up in productive rearrangements about 87% or about 30% of the time in an earlier analysis of several hundred of the donors. A further reported finding was that TCR beta sequences accurately predicted the HLA-A and HLA-B alleles for most subjects in the first cohort. In this cohort, only TCR beta chains were sequenced, and detectable features were limited by the absence of alpha or paired-chain data. Because some donors lacked HLA typing at each locus, the association tests relied only on the typed subset. In a later analysis, HLA-associated TCR beta chains were found to be more clonally expanded and to have lower generation probabilities than equally common non-associated chains. The study gave a list of 150 to 200 TCR beta chains associated with cytomegalovirus. In a later analysis, several top co-occurrence clusters were reported to appear linked to parvovirus B19, influenza, CMV and Epstein-Barr virus. Three of the identified cytomegalovirus-associated TCR beta chains were confirmed in vitro to be specific for cytomegalovirus antigens. Specific HLA alleles were associated with 18,000 or so TCR beta sequences at a false discovery rate of 0.05 in a later analysis. Because counts were too low, roughly 17 rarely observed V segments, including chromosome 9 orphons, were left out of the earlier analysis of some 600 of the donors. Across donors, most TCR sequences were observed very rarely, whereas some public TCRs were present in many individuals. In a later genetic analysis, a missense DCLRE1C variant was associated with V-gene and J-gene trimming of TCR beta chains, and the association was replicated in an independent cohort. The only immune exposure information available for the cohort was CMV serostatus. Most CMV-associated TCR beta chains appeared to be HLA-restricted in a later analysis, and the HLA associations seemed to be driven largely by CMV exposure. In a later analysis, the rate of TCR association differed among HLA loci, with DRB1 alleles having the most associated TCRs and HLA-C alleles having the fewest. In a later genetic analysis, fewer N-insertions in productive TCRs were reported among donors in an Asian-associated ancestry cluster than the 666-donor mean. The authors suggested that the approach could potentially be generalized to other disease states and immunological phenotypes. A group of highly shared sequence variants was considered likely to be a technical artifact of the sequencing pipeline. Linkage disequilibrium might explain the correlated functional status among segregating V segments, but an unknown experimental factor could not be ruled out.

Receptor libraries were prepared by the immunoSEQ multiplex PCR assay. The multiplex PCR relied on a mix of 60 forward primers for TCR Vbeta segments and 13 reverse primers for TCR Jbeta segments. Amplification of the CDR3 region of rearranged TCR beta genes was performed with a multiplex PCR assay on genomic DNA. The amplified TCR beta libraries were sequenced on the Illumina HiSeq System as 87-base-pair reads. The published analysis was carried out like this. A later analysis counted about 80 million unique TCR beta chains across the 650 to 700 repertoires, and some 11 million of these chains were shared by at least two donors. A nearest-neighbor algorithm error-corrected the raw reads and collapsed the reads into unique sequences, merging closely related sequences to remove PCR and sequencing errors. V, D and J gene segments were assigned by aligning CDR3 sequences to IMGT reference sequences. For a sequence to be retained, a match of at least six nucleotides was required to both a V gene segment and a J gene segment. Rearrangements were called productive when the CDR3 lacked stop codons and stayed in frame with V and J; all others were non-productive. Following IMGT convention, CDR3 was defined as the stretch from the second conserved V-encoded cysteine to the conserved J-encoded phenylalanine. The earlier analysis of some 580 of the donors excluded any sequence lacking an unambiguous match to a single V gene segment. An earlier analysis of 587 of the donors called V segments functional above 56.7% productive rearrangements and segregating when the between-donor standard deviation exceeded 5%. A statistical classification framework was built to diagnose cytomegalovirus status from the catalog of TCR beta chain sequences. V and J gene assignment, in a later analysis, came from comparing TCR nucleotide sequences with IMGT/GENE-DB human TR gene sequences. The TCRdist pipeline was used in a later analysis to assign CDR3 sequences and most-parsimonious VDJ recombination scenarios. In a later analysis, each TCR beta chain was defined by its CDR3 amino acid sequence together with its V-gene family, and reads lacking a unique V-gene family were excluded. In a later analysis, 450 to 600 highly shared, low-generation-probability nucleotide sequences were removed to address suspected cross-contamination and a sequencing artifact. In a later analysis, a clonal expansion index was calculated for each public chain from normalized within-repertoire ranks of inferred template counts. A later analysis computed generation probabilities with a VDJ recombination model fitted to out-of-frame rearrangements, and checked the results against IGoR. In a later analysis, TCR-TCR, TCR-HLA and TCR-CMV co-occurrence was scored with hypergeometric tests, and a repertoire-size bias correction was applied to TCR pairs. In a later analysis, false discovery rates were estimated by permuting HLA or CMV assignments 20 times. A later analysis grouped co-occurring TCRs with DBSCAN, adding TCRdist sequence similarity when clustering within HLA-allele-positive subsets. Repertoires with fewer than 30,000 or more than 120,000 public chains, plus five repertoires with anomalous nucleotide sharing, were excluded from co-occurrence clustering. TCRdb limited this immuneACCESS table to in-frame rearrangements with V and J called. A share of clones is missing; checked studies link under half to unresolved V genes, and the rest is unexplained. V, J and clone size are taken as reported in that table, and D and trimming were inferred from the DNA itself. Present in this sample are 150,000 to 200,000 clones, around 78% of which were seen just once. The ten largest clones take up 5.5% to 7.5% of the sample.

The sample comprised PBMCs. The TCR comes from a woman between 35 and 50 years old in good health and CMV-seropositive. The rearrangement combines TRBV25-1 with TRBJ1-5; the best D guess is TRBD1, with 5 bases matching. The DNA reads as follows: TGTGCCAGCAGTGAGGGGGGTAGCAATCAGCCCCAGCATTTT. This yields the protein CASSEGGSNQPQHF.